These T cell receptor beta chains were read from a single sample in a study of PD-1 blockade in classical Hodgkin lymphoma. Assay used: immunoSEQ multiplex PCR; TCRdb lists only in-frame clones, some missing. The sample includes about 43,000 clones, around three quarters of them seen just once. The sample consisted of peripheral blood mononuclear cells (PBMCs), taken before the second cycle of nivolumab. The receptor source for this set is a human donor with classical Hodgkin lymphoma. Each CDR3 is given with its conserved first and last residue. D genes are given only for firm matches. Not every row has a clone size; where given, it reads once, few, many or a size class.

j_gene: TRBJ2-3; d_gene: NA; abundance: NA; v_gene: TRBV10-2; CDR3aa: CASSAGTDTQYF; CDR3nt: TGCGCCAGCAGTGCGGGCACAGATACGCAGTATTTT
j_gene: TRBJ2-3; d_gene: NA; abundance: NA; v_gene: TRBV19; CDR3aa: CAVMADTQYF; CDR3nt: TGCGCCGTTATGGCAGATACGCAGTATTTT
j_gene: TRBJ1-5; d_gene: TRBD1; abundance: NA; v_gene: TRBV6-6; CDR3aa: CATGVQGAQPQHF; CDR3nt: TGTGCCACCGGCGTACAGGGGGCTCAGCCCCAGCATTTT
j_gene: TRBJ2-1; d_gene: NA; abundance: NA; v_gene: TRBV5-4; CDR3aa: CASNIPYNEQFF; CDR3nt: TGTGCCAGCAATATCCCGTACAATGAGCAGTTCTTC
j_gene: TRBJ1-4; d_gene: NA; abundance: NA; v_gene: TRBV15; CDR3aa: CATSGWGNEKLFF; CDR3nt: TGTGCCACCAGCGGGTGGGGTAATGAAAAACTGTTTTTT
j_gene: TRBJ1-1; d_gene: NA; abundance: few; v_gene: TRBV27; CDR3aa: CASSLSVPPAGKGVTEAFF; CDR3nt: TGTGCCAGCAGTTTATCTGTGCCCCCGGCAGGGAAAGGGGTCACTGAAGCTTTCTTT
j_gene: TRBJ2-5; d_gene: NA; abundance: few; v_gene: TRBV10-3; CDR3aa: CAISERQGLSETQYF; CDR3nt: TGTGCCATCAGTGAGCGACAGGGACTGAGCGAGACCCAGTACTTC
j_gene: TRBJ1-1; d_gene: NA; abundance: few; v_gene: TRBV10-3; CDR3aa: CAISDPGSTEAFF; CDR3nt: TGTGCCATCAGTGATCCCGGGAGCACTGAAGCTTTCTTT
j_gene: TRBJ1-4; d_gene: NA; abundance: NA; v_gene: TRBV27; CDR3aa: CASRQLQGNEKLFF; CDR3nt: TGTGCCAGCAGACAACTGCAGGGGAATGAAAAACTGTTTTTT
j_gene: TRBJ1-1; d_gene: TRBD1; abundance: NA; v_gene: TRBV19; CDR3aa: CASTPLRDRMSGTEAFF; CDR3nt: TGTGCCAGTACCCCGCTCCGGGACAGGATGTCGGGGACTGAAGCTTTCTTT
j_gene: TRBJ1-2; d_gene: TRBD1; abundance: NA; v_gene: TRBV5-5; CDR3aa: CASSLTTGDRGYTF; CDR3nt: TGTGCCAGCAGCCTGACTACAGGGGATCGGGGCTACACCTTC
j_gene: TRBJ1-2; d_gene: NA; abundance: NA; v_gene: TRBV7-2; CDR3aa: CASSLVGRDDYGYTF; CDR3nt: TGTGCCAGCAGCTTAGTAGGCAGGGACGACTATGGCTACACCTTC
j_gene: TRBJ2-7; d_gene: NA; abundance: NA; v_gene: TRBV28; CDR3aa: CASSLWDGTYEQYF; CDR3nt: TGTGCCAGCAGTTTATGGGACGGGACCTACGAGCAGTACTTC
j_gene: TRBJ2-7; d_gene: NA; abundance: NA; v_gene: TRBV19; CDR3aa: CASRYRSSYEQYF; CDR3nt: TGTGCCAGTAGGTACAGGAGCTCCTACGAGCAGTACTTC
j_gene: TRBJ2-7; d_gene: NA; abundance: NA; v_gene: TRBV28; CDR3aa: CASSPLVEQYF; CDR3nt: TGTGCCAGCAGTCCCCTGGTCGAGCAGTACTTC
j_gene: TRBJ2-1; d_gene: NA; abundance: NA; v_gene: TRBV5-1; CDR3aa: CASSLVEEALNEQFF; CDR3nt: TGCGCCAGCAGCTTGGTGGAGGAGGCCCTTAATGAGCAGTTCTTC
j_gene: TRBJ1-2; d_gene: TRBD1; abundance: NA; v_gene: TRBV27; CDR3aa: CASSPPGGAHGYTF; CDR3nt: TGTGCCAGCAGTCCTCCAGGGGGCGCGCATGGCTACACCTTC
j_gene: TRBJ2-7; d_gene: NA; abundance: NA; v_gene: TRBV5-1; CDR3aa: CASSFSPQLRSYEQYF; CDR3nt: TGCGCCAGCAGCTTCTCCCCACAGTTACGCTCCTACGAGCAGTACTTC
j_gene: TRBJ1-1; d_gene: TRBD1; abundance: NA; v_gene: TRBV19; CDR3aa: CASTLQGLNTEAFF; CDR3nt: TGTGCCAGTACTCTACAGGGGTTGAACACTGAAGCTTTCTTT
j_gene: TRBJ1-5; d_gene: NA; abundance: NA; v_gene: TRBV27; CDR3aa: CASSPTGLGNQPQHF; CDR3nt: TGTGCCAGCAGTCCCACAGGGTTAGGCAATCAGCCCCAGCATTTT
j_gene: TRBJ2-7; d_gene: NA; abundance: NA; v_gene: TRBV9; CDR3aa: CASSVGQDYEQYF; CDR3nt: TGTGCCAGCAGCGTGGGGCAGGACTACGAGCAGTACTTC
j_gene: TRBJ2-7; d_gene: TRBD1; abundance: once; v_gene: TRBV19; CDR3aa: CASRRGQGAFEQYF; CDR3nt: TGTGCCAGTAGGAGGGGGCAGGGGGCTTTCGAGCAGTACTTC
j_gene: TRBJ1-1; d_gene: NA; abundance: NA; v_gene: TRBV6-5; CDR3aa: CASTPHDSMNTEAFF; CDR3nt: TGTGCCAGCACCCCGCACGACAGCATGAACACTGAAGCTTTCTTT
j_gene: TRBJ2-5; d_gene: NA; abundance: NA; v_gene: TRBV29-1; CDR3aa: CSVERDRQETQYF; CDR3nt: TGCAGCGTTGAAAGAGACAGACAAGAGACCCAGTACTTC
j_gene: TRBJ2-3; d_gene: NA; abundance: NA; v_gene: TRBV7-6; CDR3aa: CASSLGSGTDTQYF; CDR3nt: TGTGCCAGCAGCTTAGGTTCGGGGACAGATACGCAGTATTTT
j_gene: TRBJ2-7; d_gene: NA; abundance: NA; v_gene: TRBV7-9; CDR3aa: CASSPPYGMPDYEQYF; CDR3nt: TGTGCCAGCAGCCCACCCTACGGAATGCCAGATTACGAGCAGTACTTC
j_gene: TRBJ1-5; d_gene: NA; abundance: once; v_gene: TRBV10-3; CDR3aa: CAISESAGEGQPQHF; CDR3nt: TGTGCCATCAGTGAGTCCGCGGGGGAAGGCCAGCCCCAGCATTTT
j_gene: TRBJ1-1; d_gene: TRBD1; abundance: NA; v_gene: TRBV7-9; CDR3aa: CASSHRDSSNTEAFF; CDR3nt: TGTGCCAGCAGCCACCGGGACAGCTCGAACACTGAAGCTTTCTTT
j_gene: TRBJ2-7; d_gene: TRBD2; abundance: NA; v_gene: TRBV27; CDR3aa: CASSLSGLASEQYF; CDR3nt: TGTGCCAGCAGTTTATCGGGACTAGCAAGCGAGCAGTACTTC
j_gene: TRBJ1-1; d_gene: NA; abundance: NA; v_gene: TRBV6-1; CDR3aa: CASVMNTEAFF; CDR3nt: TGTGCCAGCGTCATGAACACTGAAGCTTTCTTT
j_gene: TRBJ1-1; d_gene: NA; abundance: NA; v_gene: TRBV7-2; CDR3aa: CASRKQGTEAFF; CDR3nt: TGTGCCAGCAGGAAACAGGGAACTGAAGCTTTCTTT
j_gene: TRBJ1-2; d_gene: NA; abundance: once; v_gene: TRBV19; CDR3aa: CASIGGQALSNYGYTF; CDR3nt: TGTGCCAGTATAGGGGGGCAGGCCCTCAGCAACTATGGCTACACCTTC
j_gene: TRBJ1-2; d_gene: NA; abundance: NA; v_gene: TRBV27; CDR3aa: CASSLAQDYGYTF; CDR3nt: TGTGCCAGCAGTTTGGCACAGGATTATGGCTACACCTTC